This T cell receptor beta chain was sequenced for a study of cytomegalovirus exposure and HLA in healthy donors. Across the whole study: Among around 200 million T cells, an earlier analysis found 90 million to 130 million unique TCR beta sequences.

PCR involved 60 Vbeta and 13 Jbeta primers. The table came from immunoSEQ multiplex PCR; TCRdb's copy has only in-frame clones and leaves some out. The sample table sets out about 91,000 clones. Deletions cut 4 bases from V and 3 bases from J, with 12 bases between. Germline CDR1 is MNHNS and CDR2 is SASEGT. This CDR3 is 15 amino acids long. This TCR derives from a woman between 25 and 40 years old in good health and CMV-seronegative. The J gene is TRBJ2-2, the V gene TRBV6-1, with D tentatively TRBD1 (6 bases). Material: PBMCs. The CDR3 sequence: CASSGTALYTGELFF. The CDR3 bases are TGTGCCAGCAGTGGGACAGCCCTTTACACCGGGGAGCTGTTTTTT.